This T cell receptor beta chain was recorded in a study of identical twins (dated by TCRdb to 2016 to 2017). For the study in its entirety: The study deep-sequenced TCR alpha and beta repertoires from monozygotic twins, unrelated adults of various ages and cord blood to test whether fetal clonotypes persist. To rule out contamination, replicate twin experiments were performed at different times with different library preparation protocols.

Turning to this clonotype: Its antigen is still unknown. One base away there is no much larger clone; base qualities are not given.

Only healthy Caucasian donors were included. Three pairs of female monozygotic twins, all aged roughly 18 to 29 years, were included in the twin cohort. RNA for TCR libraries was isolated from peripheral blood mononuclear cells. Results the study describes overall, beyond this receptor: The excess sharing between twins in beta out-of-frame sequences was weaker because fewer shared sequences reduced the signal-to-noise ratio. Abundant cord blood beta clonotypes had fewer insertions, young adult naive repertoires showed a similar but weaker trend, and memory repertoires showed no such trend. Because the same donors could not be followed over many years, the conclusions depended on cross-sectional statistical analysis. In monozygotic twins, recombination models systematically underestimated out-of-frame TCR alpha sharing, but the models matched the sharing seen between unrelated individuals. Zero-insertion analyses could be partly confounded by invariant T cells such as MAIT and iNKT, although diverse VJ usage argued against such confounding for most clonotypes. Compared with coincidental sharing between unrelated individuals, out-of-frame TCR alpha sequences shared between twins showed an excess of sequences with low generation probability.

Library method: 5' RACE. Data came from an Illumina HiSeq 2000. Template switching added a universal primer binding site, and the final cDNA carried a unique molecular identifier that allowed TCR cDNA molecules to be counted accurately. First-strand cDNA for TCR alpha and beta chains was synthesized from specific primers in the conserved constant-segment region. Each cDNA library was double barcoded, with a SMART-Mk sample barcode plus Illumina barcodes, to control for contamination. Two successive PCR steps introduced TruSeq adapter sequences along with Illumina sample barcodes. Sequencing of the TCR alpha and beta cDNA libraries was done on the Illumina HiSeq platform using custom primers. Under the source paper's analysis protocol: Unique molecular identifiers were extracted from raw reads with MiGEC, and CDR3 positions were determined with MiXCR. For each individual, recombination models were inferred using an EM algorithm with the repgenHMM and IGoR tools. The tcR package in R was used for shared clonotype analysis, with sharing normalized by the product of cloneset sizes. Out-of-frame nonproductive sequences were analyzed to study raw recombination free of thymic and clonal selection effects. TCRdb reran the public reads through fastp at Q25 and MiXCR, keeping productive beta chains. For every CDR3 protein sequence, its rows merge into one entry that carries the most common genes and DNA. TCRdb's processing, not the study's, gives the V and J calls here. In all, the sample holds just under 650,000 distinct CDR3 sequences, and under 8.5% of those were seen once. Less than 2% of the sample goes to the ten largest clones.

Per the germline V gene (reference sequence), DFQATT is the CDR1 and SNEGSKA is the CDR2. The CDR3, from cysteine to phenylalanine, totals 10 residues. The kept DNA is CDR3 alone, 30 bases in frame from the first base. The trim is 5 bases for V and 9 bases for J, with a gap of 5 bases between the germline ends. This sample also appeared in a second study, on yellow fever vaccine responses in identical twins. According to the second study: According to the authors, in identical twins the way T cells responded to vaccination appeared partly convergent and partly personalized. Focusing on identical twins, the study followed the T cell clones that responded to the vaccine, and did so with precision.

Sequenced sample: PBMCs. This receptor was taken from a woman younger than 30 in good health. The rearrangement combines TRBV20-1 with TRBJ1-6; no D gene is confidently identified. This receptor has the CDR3 CSADGSPLHF. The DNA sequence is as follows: TGCAGTGCTGACGGTTCACCCCTCCACTTT.